Following are 5 T cell receptor beta chains from one sample sequenced in a study of beta chain features in type 1 diabetes. As every portion of the isolated RNA was reverse transcribed, the sequencing read expressed TCRB transcripts. Only in-frame clones appear in the TCRdb table, and some are missing; sequencing was by immunoSEQ multiplex PCR. The repertoire holds about 140,000 clones, 6.5% to 8.5% seen once, with around 1.5% in the top ten. The sequenced sample was central memory CD4+ T cells from blood. All receptors derive from a woman under 40 in good health.

Only a few counts were recorded for this clone. This rearrangement joins TRBV7-3 to TRBJ2-7; D perhaps matches TRBD1 (6 bases). This CDR3 is built from 14 residues. V lost 4 bases and J 6 bases, leaving 16 bases between the germline ends. The germline gives CDR1 SGHTA, CDR2 FQGTGA. In DNA, the CDR3 is TGTGCCAGCAGCTATCAGGCAGGGGACGTCGAGCAGTACTTC. Residues: CASSYQAGDVEQYF.

This clone was observed a few times. The same CDR3 can be traced to other DNA sequences in this sample. The chain has TRBV7-9 and TRBJ1-2; D possibly corresponds to TRBD1 (6 bases). With 1 base removed from V and 0 bases from J, the gap between germline ends came to 6 bases. The CDR3 is 14 residues long. Germline assignment: CDR1 SEHNR and CDR2 FQNEAQ (reference sequence). CDR3 in amino acids: CASSLDRANYGYTF. CDR3 bases: TGTGCCAGCAGCTTAGACAGGGCTAACTATGGCTACACCTTC.

The chain uses TRBV5-1 and TRBJ2-1, with 7 bases fitting TRBD2. The CDR3 has 16 amino acids. CDR1 and CDR2 from the germline V gene are SGHRS and YFSETQ. V lost 4 bases and J lost 4; bases outside the gene matches: 11. This CDR3 reads CASSREASGTYNEQFF. The CDR3 DNA is TGCGCCAGCAGCCGGGAGGCTAGCGGAACATACAATGAGCAGTTCTTC.

This clone was counted a few times. The chain recombines TRBV30 with TRBJ2-1; a possible D gene is TRBD2 (5 bases). The CDR3 is 18 residues long. Germline CDR1 and CDR2: GTSNPN and SVGIG (reference sequence). V was trimmed by 1 base and J by 4 bases, leaving 23 bases between them. CDR3 bases: TGTGCCTGGAGTGACTCGTCGATACCGTTACTAGTATACAATGAGCAGTTCTTC. It yields the protein CAWSDSSIPLLVYNEQFF.

This clone occurred a few times. The rearrangement uses TRBV4-2 and TRBJ2-4, with D perhaps matching TRBD2 (6 bases). From germline, CDR1 is LGHNA and CDR2 YNFKEQ. This CDR3 contains 15 residues. The germline V and J ends were trimmed by 1 base and 3 bases, with 10 bases remaining between them. The CDR3 bases are TGTGCCAGCAGCCAAGGCCCGGGGGTCAAAAACATTCAGTACTTC. Its protein is CASSQGPGVKNIQYF.